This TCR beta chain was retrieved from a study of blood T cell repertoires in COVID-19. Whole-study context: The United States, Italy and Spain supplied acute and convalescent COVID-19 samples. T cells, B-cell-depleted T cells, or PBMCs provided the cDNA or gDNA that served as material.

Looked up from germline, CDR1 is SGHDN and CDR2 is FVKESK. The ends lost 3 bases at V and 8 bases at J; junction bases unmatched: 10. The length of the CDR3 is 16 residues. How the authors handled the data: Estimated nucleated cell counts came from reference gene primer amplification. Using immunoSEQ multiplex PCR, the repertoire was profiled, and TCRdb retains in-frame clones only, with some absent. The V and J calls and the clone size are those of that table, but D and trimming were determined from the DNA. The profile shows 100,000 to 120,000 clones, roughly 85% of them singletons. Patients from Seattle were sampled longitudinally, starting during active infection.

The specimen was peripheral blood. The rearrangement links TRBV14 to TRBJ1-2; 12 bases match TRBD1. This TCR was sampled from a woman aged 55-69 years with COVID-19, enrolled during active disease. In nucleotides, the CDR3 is TGTGCCAGCAGCCAGGAGGGACAGGGGGCTTTCTTAGGCTACACCTTC. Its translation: CASSQEGQGAFLGYTF. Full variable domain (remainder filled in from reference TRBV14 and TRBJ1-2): EAGVTQFPSHSVIEKGQTVTLRCDPISGHDNLYWYRRVMGKEIKFLLHFVKESKQDESGMPNNRFLAERTGGTYSTLKVQPAELEDSGVYFCASSQEGQGAFLGYTFGSGTRLTVV.